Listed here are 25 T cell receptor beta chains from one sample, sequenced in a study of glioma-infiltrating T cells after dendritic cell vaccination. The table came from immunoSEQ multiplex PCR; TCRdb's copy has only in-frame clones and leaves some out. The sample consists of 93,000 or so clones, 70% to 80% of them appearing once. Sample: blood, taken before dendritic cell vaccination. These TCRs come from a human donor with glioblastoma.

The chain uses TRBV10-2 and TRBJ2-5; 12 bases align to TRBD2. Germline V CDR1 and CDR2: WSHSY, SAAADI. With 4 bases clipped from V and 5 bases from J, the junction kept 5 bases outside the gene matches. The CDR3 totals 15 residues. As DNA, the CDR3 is TGCGCCAGCAGTGCTAGCGGGGGGGCCGGGGAGACCCAGTACTTC. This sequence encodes CASSASGGAGETQYF.

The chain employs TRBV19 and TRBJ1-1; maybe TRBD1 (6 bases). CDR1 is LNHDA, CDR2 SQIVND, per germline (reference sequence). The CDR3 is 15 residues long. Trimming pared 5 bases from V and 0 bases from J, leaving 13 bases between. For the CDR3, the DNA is TGTGCCAGTAGTCGGAGGACAGAGTTGAACACTGAAGCTTTCTTT. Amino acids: CASSRRTELNTEAFF.

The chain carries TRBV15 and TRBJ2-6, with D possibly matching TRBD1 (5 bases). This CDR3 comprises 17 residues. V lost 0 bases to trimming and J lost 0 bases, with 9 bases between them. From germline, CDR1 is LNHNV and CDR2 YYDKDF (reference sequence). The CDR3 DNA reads TGTGCCACCAGCAGAGACGCAGGGATCTCTGGGGCCAACGTCCTGACTTTC. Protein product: CATSRDAGISGANVLTF.

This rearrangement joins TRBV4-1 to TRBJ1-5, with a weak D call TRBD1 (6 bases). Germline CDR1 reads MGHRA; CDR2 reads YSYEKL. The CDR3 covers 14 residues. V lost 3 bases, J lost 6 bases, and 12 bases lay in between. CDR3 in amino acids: CASSQAGAGQPQHF. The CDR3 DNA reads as TGCGCCAGCAGCCAGGCAGGGGCGGGTCAGCCCCAGCATTTT.

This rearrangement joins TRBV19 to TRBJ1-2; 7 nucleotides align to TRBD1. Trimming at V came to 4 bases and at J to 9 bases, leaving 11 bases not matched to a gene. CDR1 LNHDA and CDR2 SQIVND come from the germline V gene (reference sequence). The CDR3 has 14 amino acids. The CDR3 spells CASSRGQPGTSYTF. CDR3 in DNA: TGTGCCAGTAGTAGGGGACAGCCGGGTACGAGCTACACCTTC.

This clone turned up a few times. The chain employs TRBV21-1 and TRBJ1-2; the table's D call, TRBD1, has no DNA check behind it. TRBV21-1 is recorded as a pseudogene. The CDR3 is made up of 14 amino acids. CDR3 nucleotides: TGTGCCAGCAGCAGACGGACAGGGCCTTATGGCTACACCTTC. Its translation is CASSRRTGPYGYTF.

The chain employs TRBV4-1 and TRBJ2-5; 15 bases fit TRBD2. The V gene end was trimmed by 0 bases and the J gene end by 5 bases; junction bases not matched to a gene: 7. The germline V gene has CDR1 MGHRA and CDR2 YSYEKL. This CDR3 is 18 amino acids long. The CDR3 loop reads CASSQEPGTSGGWETQYF. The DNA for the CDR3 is TGCGCCAGCAGCCAAGAGCCCGGGACTAGCGGGGGGTGGGAGACCCAGTACTTC.

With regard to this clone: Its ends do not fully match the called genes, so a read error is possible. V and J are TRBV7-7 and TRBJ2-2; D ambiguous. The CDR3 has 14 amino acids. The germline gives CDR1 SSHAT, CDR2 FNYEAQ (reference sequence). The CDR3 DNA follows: TGTGCTAGCAGCTTAGAGTATGTCGGCGGGGAGCTGTTTTTT. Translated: CASSLEYVGGELFF.

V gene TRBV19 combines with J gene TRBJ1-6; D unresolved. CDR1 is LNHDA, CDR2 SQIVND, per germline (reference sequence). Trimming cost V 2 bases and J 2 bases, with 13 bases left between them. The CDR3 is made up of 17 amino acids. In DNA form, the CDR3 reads TGTGCCAGTAGTATAAGGTCCAAGCGAACCTATAATTCACCCCTCCACTTT. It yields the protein CASSIRSKRTYNSPLHF.

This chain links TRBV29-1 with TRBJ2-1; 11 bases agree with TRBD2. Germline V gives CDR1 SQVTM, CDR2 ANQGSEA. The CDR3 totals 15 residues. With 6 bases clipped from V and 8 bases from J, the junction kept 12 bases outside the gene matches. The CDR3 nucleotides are TGCAGCGTCGGACCTTATAGCGGGAGGGCCGATGAGCAGTTCTTC. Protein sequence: CSVGPYSGRADEQFF.

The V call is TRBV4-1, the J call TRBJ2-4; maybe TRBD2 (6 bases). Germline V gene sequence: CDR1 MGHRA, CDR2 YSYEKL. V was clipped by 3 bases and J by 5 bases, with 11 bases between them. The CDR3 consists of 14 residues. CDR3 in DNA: TGCGCCAGCAGCCAGGCGGCGGGGCAAAACATTCAGTACTTC. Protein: CASSQAAGQNIQYF.

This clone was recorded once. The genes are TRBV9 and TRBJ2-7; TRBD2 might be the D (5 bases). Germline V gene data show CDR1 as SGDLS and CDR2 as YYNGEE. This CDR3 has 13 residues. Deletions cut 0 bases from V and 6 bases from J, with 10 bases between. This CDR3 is CASSVEVRGEQYF. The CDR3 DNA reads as TGTGCCAGCAGCGTAGAGGTCCGGGGCGAGCAGTACTTC.

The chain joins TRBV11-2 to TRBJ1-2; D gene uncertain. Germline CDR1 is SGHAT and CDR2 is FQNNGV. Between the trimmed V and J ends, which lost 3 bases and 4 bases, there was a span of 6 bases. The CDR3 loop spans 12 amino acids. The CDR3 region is CASSLTGYGYTF. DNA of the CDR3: TGTGCCAGCAGCTTGACGGGCTATGGCTACACCTTC.

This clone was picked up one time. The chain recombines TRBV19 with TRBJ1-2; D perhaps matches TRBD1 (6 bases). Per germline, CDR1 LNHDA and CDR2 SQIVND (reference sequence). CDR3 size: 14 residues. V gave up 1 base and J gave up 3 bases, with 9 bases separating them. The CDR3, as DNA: TGTGCCAGTAGTATAGGAGGGGGATACTATGGCTACACCTTC. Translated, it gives CASSIGGGYYGYTF.

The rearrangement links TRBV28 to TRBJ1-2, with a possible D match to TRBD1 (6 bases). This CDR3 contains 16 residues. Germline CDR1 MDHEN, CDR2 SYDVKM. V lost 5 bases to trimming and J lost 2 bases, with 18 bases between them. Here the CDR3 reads CASSPVGGRKNYGYTF. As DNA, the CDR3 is TGTGCCAGCAGTCCTGTCGGGGGGCGAAAGAACTATGGCTACACCTTC.

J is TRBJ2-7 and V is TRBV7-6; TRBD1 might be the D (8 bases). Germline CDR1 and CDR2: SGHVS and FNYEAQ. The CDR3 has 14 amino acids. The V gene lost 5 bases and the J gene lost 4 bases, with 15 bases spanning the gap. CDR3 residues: CASSQTGGGYEQYF. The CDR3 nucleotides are TGTGCCAGCAGCCAAACAGGGGGAGGGTACGAGCAGTACTTC.

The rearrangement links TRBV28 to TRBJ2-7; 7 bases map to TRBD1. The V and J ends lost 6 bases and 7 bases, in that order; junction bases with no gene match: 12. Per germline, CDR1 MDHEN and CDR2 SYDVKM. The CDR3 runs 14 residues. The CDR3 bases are TGTGCCAGCAGGGTACCCGGGACAGCTTATGAGCAGTACTTC. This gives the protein CASRVPGTAYEQYF.

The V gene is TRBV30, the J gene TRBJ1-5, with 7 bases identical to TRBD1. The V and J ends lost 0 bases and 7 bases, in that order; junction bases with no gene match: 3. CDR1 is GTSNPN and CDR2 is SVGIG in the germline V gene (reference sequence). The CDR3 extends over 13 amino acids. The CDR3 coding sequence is TGTGCCTGGAGTGTAGGGGGCGGACAGCCCCAGCATTTT. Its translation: CAWSVGGGQPQHF.

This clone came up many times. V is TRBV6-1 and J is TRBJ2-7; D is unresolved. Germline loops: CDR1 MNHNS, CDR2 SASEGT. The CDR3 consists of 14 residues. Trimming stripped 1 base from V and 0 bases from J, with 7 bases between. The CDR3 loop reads CASSEEWSSYEQYF. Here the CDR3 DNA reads TGTGCCAGCAGTGAAGAATGGAGCTCCTACGAGCAGTACTTC.

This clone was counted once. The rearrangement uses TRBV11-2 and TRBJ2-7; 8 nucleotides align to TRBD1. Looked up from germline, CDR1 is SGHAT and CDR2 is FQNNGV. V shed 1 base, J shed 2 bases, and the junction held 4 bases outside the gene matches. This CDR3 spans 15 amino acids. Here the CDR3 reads CASSLGRGRTYEQYF. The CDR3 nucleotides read TGTGCCAGCAGCTTAGGCAGGGGGCGTACCTACGAGCAGTACTTC.

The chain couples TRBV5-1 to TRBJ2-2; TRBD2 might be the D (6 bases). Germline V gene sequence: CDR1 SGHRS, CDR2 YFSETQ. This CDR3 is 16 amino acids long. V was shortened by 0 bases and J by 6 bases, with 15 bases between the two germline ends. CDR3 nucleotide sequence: TGCGCCAGCAGCTTGGATTTGGCTAGCGTTTCCGGGGAGCTGTTTTTT. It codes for CASSLDLASVSGELFF.

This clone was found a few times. CDR3 region: CASSLGLAENTGELFF. CDR3 in DNA: TGCGCCAGCAGCCTGGGACTAGCGGAGAACACCGGGGAGCTGTTTTTT. The chain links TRBV5-1 to TRBJ2-2; TRBD2 matches 11 bases. Germline CDR1 and CDR2: SGHRS and YFSETQ. The CDR3 has 16 residues. V shed 4 bases and J 1 base; nucleotides not matched to a gene: 3.

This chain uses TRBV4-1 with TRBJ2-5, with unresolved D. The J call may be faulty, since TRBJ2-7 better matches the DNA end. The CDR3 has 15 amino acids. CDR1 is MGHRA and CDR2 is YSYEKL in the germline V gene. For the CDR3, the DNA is TGCGCCAGCAGCCAAGATCACGACTTATCCTACGAGCAGTACTTC. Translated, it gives CASSQDHDLSYEQYF.

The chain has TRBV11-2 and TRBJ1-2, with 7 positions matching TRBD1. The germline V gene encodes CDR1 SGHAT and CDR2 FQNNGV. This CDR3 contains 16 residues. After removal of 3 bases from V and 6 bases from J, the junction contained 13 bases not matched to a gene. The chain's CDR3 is CASSFRILTGYHGYTF. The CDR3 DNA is TGTGCCAGCAGCTTCCGGATCCTGACAGGGTACCATGGCTACACCTTC.

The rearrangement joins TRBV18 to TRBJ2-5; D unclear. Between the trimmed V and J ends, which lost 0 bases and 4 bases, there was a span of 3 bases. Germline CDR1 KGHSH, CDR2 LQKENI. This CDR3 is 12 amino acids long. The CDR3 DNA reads TGTGCCAGCTCACCACCGAGAGAGACCCAGTACTTC. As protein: CASSPPRETQYF. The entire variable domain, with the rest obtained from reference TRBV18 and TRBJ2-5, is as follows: NAGVMQNPRHLVRRRGQEARLRCSPMKGHSHVYWYRQLPEEGLKFMVYLQKENIIDESGMPKERFSAEFPKEGPSILRIQQVVRGDSAAYFCASSPPRETQYFGPGTRLLVL.